This section outlines one TCR beta chain sequence together with its context. The source of the sample is a study of blood T cells in healthy people across ages. Samples each had at least 6 micrograms of total RNA extracted. Then a second PCR, running roughly 6 to 12 cycles, was carried out with a sample-barcoded 5' primer and a J-beta primer mix. TCRdb reprocessed the 5' RACE reads via MiXCR and lists one record per CDR3 protein. The table includes around 1,500,000 distinct CDR3 sequences, 42% detected once. V lost 3 bases and J lost 5; bases outside the gene matches: 11. CDR1 MGHRA and CDR2 YSYEKL come from the germline V gene. This CDR3 contains 16 residues.

Material for sequencing was blood. The rearrangement uses TRBV4-1 and TRBJ1-1, with 8 nucleotides matching TRBD1. This TCR was recovered from a woman aged 18-29 years in good health. The CDR3: CASSQKGQGARTEAFF. In DNA form, the CDR3 reads TGCGCCAGCAGCCAGAAAGGGCAGGGGGCTAGGACTGAAGCTTTCTTT.